The T cell receptor (beta chain) under discussion was sequenced for a study of shared clonotypes between healthy human individuals. Study outcomes and limitations: Genetic and exposure-history diversity was limited by the small donor number. Generation probability values for non-shared clonotypes were lower than those for clonotypes shared by all four donors.

A remark on this clone: Antigen unknown.

Sorted-subset replicate PCR reactions contained 200 to 250 ng DNA, corresponding to some 28,000 T cell genomes. The data were produced by immunoSEQ multiplex PCR, yet TCRdb's version contains in-frame clones alone and is incomplete. Here the sample spans about 2 million clones, approximately 95% being singletons. CD45RO-negative, CCR7-selected cells formed the naive CD8 fraction, which excluded terminally differentiated effector memory CD45RA+ cells. V was cut by 1 base and J by 8 bases, with 15 bases left in between. CDR1 MDHEN and CDR2 SYDVKM come from the germline V gene. The CDR3 totals 15 residues.

The chain is built from TRBV28 and TRBJ2-1; weak D call: TRBD2 (5 bases). Sequencing was done on a sample of naive CD8+ T cells sorted from blood. The sequence derives from a man aged 18 to 29 in good health. This CDR3 reads CASSLFDGGRDEQFF. The CDR3 region has the DNA TGTGCCAGCAGTTTATTCGACGGCGGGCGGGATGAGCAGTTCTTC.